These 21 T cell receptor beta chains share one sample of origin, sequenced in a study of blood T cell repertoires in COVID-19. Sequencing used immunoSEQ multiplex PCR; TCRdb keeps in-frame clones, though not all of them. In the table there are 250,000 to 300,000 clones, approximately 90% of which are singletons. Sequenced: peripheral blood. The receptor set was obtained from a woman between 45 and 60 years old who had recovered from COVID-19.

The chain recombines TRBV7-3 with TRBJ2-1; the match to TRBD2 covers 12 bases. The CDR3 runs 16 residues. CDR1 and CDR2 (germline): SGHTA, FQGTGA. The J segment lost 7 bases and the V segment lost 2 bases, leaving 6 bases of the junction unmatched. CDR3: CASSLGLAGYRNEQFF. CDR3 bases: TGTGCCAGCAGCTTAGGACTAGCGGGATATCGGAATGAGCAGTTCTTC.

The CDR3 DNA sequence: TGTGCCTGGAGGACAGGCCGAGGGGCCACTAATGAAAAACTGTTTTTT. Translated, it gives CAWRTGRGATNEKLFF. The chain is built from TRBV30 and TRBJ1-4, with D possibly being TRBD1 (6 bases). Trimming removed 3 bases from V and 2 bases from J, with 16 bases in between. The germline V gene encodes CDR1 GTSNPN and CDR2 SVGIG (reference sequence). This CDR3 has 16 residues.

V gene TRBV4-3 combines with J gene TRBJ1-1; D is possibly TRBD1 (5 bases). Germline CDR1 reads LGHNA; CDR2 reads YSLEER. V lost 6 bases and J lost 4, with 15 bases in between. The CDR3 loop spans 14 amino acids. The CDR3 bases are TGCGCCAGCAGGCGACAGCTCGGGGGCACTGAAGCTTTCTTT. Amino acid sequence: CASRRQLGGTEAFF.

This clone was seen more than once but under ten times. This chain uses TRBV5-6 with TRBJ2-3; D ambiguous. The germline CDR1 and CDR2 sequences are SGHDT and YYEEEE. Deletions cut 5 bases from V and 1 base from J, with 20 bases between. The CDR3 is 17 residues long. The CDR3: CASSTTTGYSRTDTQYF. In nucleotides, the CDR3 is TGTGCCAGCAGTACAACTACGGGTTACTCCCGCACAGATACGCAGTATTTT. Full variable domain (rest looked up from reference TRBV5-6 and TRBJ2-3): DAGVTQSPTHLIKTRGQQVTLRCSPKSGHDTVSWYQQALGQGPQFIFQYYEEEERQRGNFPDRFSGHQFPNYSSELNVNALLLGDSALYLCASSTTTGYSRTDTQYFGPGTRLTVL.

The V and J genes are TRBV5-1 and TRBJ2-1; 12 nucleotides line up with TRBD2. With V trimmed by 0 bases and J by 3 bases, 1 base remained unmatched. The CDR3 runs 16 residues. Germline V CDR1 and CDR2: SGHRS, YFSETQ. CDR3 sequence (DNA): TGCGCCAGCAGCTTGGGACTAGCGGGAGTCTACAATGAGCAGTTCTTC. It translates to CASSLGLAGVYNEQFF.

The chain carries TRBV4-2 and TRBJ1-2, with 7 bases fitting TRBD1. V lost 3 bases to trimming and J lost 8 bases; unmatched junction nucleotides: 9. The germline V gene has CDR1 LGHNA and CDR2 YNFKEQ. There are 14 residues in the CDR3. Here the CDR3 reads CASSQTGTAGGYTF. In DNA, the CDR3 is TGTGCCAGCAGCCAGACCGGGACAGCCGGGGGCTACACCTTC.

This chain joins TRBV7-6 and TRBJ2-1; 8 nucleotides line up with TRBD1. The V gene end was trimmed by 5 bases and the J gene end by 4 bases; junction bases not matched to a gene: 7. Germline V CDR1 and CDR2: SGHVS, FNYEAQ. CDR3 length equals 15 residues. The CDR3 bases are TGTGCCAGCAGCCTTCAGGGGGCGGATTACAATGAGCAGTTCTTC. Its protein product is CASSLQGADYNEQFF.

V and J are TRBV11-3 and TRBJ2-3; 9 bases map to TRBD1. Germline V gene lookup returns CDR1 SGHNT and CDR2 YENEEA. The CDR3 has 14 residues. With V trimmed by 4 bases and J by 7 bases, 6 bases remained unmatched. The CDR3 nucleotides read TGTGCCAGCAGCTCACAGGGGGCGTCGAATACGCAGTATTTT. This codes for CASSSQGASNTQYF. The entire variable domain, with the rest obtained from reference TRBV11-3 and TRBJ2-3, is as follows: EAGVVQSPRYKIIEKKQPVAFWCNPISGHNTLYWYLQNLGQGPELLIRYENEEAVDDSQLPKDRFSAERLKGVDSTLKIQPAELGDSAVYLCASSSQGASNTQYFGPGTRLTVL.

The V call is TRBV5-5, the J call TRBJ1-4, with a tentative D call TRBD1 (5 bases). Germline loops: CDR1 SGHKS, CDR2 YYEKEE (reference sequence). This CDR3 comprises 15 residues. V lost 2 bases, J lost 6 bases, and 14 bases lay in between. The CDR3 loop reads CASSFRYGGYEKLFF. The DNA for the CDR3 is TGTGCCAGCAGCTTTAGGTACGGGGGTTATGAAAAACTGTTTTTT.

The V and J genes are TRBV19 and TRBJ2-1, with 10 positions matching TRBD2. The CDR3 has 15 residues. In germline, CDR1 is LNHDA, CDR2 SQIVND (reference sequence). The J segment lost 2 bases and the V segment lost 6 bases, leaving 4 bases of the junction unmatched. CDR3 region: CASRTAGGPYNEQFF. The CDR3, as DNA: TGTGCCAGTAGGACAGCGGGAGGGCCCTACAATGAGCAGTTCTTC.

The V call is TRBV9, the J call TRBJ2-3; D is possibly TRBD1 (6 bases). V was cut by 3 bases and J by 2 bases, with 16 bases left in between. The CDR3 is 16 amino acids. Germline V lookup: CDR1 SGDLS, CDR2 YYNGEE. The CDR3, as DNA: TGTGCCAGCAGCGCCCACTCGAGACAGGCCACAGATACGCAGTATTTT. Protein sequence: CASSAHSRQATDTQYF.

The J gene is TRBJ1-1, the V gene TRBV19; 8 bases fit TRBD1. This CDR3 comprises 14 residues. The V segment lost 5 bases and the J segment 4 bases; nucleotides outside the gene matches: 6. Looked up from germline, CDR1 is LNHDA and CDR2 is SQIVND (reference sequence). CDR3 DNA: TGTGCCAGTAGTGGGACGACAGGGGCCACTGAAGCTTTCTTT. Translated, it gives CASSGTTGATEAFF.

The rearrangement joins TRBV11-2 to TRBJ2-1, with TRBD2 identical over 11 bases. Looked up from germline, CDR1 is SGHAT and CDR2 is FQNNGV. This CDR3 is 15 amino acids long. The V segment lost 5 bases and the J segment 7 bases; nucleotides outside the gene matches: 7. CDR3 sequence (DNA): TGTGCCAGCAGCCTACTAGCGGGAGCCTGGAATGAGCAGTTCTTC. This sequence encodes CASSLLAGAWNEQFF.

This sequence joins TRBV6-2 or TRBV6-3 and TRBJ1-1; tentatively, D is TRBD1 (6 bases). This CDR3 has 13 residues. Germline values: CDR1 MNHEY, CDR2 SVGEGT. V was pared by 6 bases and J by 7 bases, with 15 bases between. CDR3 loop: CASSPWGGGEAFF. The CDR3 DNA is TGTGCCAGCAGCCCATGGGGAGGGGGTGAAGCTTTCTTT.

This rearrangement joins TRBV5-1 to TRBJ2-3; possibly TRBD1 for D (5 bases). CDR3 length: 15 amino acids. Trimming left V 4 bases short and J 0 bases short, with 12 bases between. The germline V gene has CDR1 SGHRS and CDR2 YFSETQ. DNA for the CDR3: TGCGCCAGCAGCGAGACAGTCCCTAGCACAGATACGCAGTATTTT. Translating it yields CASSETVPSTDTQYF.

CDR3 sequence (DNA): TGTGCCAGTAGTATAATAGCAGGGCTTGACTATGGCTACACCTTC. This sequence encodes CASSIIAGLDYGYTF. The chain uses TRBV19 and TRBJ1-2; D is possibly TRBD1 (5 bases). The germline gives CDR1 LNHDA, CDR2 SQIVND (reference sequence). The V end was cut by 2 bases, the J end by 3 bases, with 13 bases between. The CDR3 runs 15 residues.

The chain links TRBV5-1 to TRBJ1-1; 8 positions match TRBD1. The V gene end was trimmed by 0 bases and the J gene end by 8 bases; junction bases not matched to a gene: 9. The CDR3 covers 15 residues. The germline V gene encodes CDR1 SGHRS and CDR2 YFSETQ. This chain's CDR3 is CASSLVQGAGKEAFF. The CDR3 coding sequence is TGCGCCAGCAGCTTGGTCCAGGGGGCAGGAAAAGAAGCTTTCTTT.

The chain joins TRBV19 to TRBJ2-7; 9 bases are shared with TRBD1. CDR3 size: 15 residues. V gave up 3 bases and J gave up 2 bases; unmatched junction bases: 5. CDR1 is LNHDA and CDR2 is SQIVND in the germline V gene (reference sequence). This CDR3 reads CASSMTGQGTYEQYF. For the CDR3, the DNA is TGTGCCAGTAGTATGACGGGACAGGGAACCTACGAGCAGTACTTC.

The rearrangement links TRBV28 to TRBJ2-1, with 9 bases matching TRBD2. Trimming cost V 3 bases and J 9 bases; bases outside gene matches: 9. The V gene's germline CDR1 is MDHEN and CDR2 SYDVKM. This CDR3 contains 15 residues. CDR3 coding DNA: TGTGCCAGCAGTTTCTCCATTAGCGGGAGTGGTGAGCAGTTCTTC. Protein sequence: CASSFSISGSGEQFF.

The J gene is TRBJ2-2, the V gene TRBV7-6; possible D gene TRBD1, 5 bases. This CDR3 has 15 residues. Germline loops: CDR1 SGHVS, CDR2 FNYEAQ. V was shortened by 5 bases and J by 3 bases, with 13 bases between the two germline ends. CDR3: CASSDDAGYTGELFF. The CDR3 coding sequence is TGTGCCAGCAGCGATGATGCAGGGTACACCGGGGAGCTGTTTTTT.

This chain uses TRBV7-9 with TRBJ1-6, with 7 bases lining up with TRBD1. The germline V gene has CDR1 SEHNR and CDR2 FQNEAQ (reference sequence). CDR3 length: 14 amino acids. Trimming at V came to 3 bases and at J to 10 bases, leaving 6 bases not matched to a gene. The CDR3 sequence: CASSFPGQASPLHF. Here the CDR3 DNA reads TGTGCCAGCAGCTTCCCTGGACAGGCCTCACCCCTCCACTTT.